Presented here are 17 T cell receptor beta chains from one specimen sequenced in a study of blood T cell repertoires in COVID-19. Sequencing used immunoSEQ multiplex PCR; TCRdb keeps in-frame clones, though not all of them. This repertoire shows approximately 230,000 clones, about 86% found once; its top ten account for over 1.1%. Specimen: peripheral blood. All receptors derive from a man at least 80 years old with acute or convalescent COVID-19.

The chain has TRBV6-5 and TRBJ1-5, with D tentatively TRBD1 (6 bases). V lost 0 bases and J lost 4, with 10 bases in between. The CDR3 spans 15 residues. The V gene's germline CDR1 is MNHEY and CDR2 SVGAGI. The CDR3 is CASSYSRGPNQPQHF. The CDR3 DNA sequence: TGTGCCAGCAGTTACTCGCGGGGGCCTAATCAGCCCCAGCATTTT.

This sequence joins TRBV29-1 and TRBJ1-3; no clear D gene. Trimming removed 4 bases at V and 0 bases at J, with 10 bases between. The CDR3 totals 14 residues. Germline assignment: CDR1 SQVTM and CDR2 ANQGSEA. Here the CDR3 reads CSVVWASSGNTIYF. The CDR3 region has the DNA TGCAGCGTTGTTTGGGCCAGCTCTGGAAACACCATATATTTT.

The chain employs TRBV10-3 and TRBJ1-1; 8 nucleotides line up with TRBD1. The trim removed 3 bases at V and 0 bases at J, leaving 6 bases unmatched. Germline CDR1 reads ENHRY; CDR2 reads SYGVKD. This CDR3 region has 16 residues. CDR3 sequence (DNA): TGTGCCATCAGTGAAGGGGCAGGGGGCCTGAACACTGAAGCTTTCTTT. Protein sequence: CAISEGAGGLNTEAFF.

The chain couples TRBV18 to TRBJ1-1; D not resolved. The germline V gene encodes CDR1 KGHSH and CDR2 LQKENI. V was pared by 3 bases and J by 1 base, with 9 bases between. The CDR3 runs 14 residues. As DNA, the CDR3 is TGTGCCAGCTCACCTCCCCACGGGAACACTGAAGCTTTCTTT. It encodes CASSPPHGNTEAFF.

V usage is TRBV18 and J usage is TRBJ2-7; 8 nucleotides agree with TRBD2. After removal of 6 bases from V and 5 bases from J, the junction contained 6 bases not matched to a gene. From germline, CDR1 is KGHSH and CDR2 LQKENI. The CDR3 runs 13 residues. The DNA for the CDR3 is TGTGCCAGCTCCTCGACTAGCGAGGACGAGCAGTACTTC. Protein sequence: CASSSTSEDEQYF.

The V call is TRBV7-3, the J call TRBJ2-4; D is uncertain. V lost 1 base to trimming and J lost 8 bases, with 6 bases between them. Germline CDR1 SGHTA, CDR2 FQGTGA. The CDR3 contains 12 residues. Here the CDR3 reads CASSLKADIQYF. CDR3 DNA sequence: TGTGCCAGCAGCTTAAAGGCGGACATTCAGTACTTC.

The chain is built from TRBV11-2 and TRBJ1-2, with D perhaps TRBD1 (6 bases). The CDR3 runs to 16 residues. The germline V gene encodes CDR1 SGHAT and CDR2 FQNNGV. V was cut by 5 bases and J by 5 bases, with 21 bases left in between. The CDR3 DNA is TGTGCCAGCAGCACAAGTGCAGGGAGGGACAAGTATGGCTACACCTTC. The encoded protein is CASSTSAGRDKYGYTF.

The gene calls are TRBV21-1 and TRBJ1-1. TRBV21-1 is a pseudogene segment. The CDR3 is 16 residues long. For the CDR3, the DNA is TGTGCCAGCAGCAAAGTCAAGGTCGAGGGAAGCACTGAAGCTTTCTTT. It specifies CASSKVKVEGSTEAFF.

This clone was observed once. The chain employs TRBV27 and TRBJ2-5; 12 positions agree with TRBD2. Losses at the gene ends were 5 bases for V and 3 bases for J; bases not matched to a gene: 7. Germline V gene data show CDR1 as MNHEY and CDR2 as SMNVEV (reference sequence). This CDR3 is built from 16 residues. CDR3 sequence (DNA): TGTGCCAGCAGTCCTACTAGCGGGGGGAATAAAGAGACCCAGTACTTC. Translated, it gives CASSPTSGGNKETQYF.

The J gene is TRBJ1-1, the V gene TRBV7-2; D is ambiguous. This CDR3 is 13 amino acids long. V was clipped by 3 bases and J by 7 bases, with 12 bases between them. Germline values: CDR1 SGHTA, CDR2 FQGNSA. The CDR3 spells CASSFSGQLEAFF. The CDR3 coding sequence is TGTGCCAGCAGCTTCAGTGGGCAACTTGAAGCTTTCTTT. Based on the CDR3 plus reference TRBV7-2 and TRBJ1-1, the full variable domain is GAGVSQSPSNKVTEKGKDVELRCDPISGHTALYWYRQSLGQGLEFLIYFQGNSAPDKSGLPSDRFSAERTGGSVSTLTIQRTQQEDSAVYLCASSFSGQLEAFFGQGTRLTVV.

The chain employs TRBV6-5 and TRBJ2-5, with D perhaps matching TRBD1 (6 bases). V lost 8 bases and J 5 bases, leaving 15 bases between the germline ends. The CDR3 consists of 13 residues. CDR1 is MNHEY, CDR2 SVGAGI, per germline. The CDR3, as DNA: TGTGCCAGCGACTCGACAGGTGAGGAGACCCAGTACTTC. This sequence encodes CASDSTGEETQYF.

V is TRBV18 and J is TRBJ1-3; D possibly corresponds to TRBD1 (6 bases). The CDR3 is 15 amino acids. Trimming took 2 bases from V and 0 from J, leaving 8 bases between them. In germline, CDR1 is KGHSH, CDR2 LQKENI. The CDR3 DNA follows: TGTGCCAGCTCACCAACAGGGCACTCTGGAAACACCATATATTTT. Translation gives CASSPTGHSGNTIYF.

The chain links TRBV7-8 to TRBJ1-6; 7 bases are a match to TRBD1. Germline assignment: CDR1 SGHVS and CDR2 FQNEAQ. The CDR3 has 14 amino acids. The trim removed 4 bases at V and 6 bases at J, leaving 3 bases unmatched. The CDR3 bases are TGTGCCAGCAGCTCACCAGGGGGTAATTCACCCCTCCACTTT. Encoded protein: CASSSPGGNSPLHF.

The rearrangement links TRBV6-2 or TRBV6-3 to TRBJ2-2, with D maybe TRBD2 (5 bases). The germline V and J ends were trimmed by 5 bases and 5 bases, with 15 bases remaining between them. Germline V gives CDR1 MNHEY, CDR2 SVGEGT. The CDR3 is 15 residues long. CDR3 sequence reads: CASSPIREGTGELFF. The DNA for the CDR3 is TGTGCCAGCAGTCCGATACGGGAAGGGACCGGGGAGCTGTTTTTT.

V and J are TRBV19 and TRBJ2-7; a possible D gene is TRBD1 (6 bases). This CDR3 is 15 amino acids long. The V and J ends lost 1 base and 2 bases respectively, with 12 bases between them. The germline V gene encodes CDR1 LNHDA and CDR2 SQIVND (reference sequence). As DNA, the CDR3 is TGTGCCAGTAGTATAGCGACAGGTCCACCCTACGAGCAGTACTTC. Protein product: CASSIATGPPYEQYF.

The V and J genes are TRBV19 and TRBJ2-3; D may be TRBD2 (5 bases). The CDR3 has 15 residues. Germline CDR1 LNHDA, CDR2 SQIVND (reference sequence). Deletions cut 1 base from V and 2 bases from J, with 10 bases between. CDR3 loop: CASSIGGSATDTQYF. DNA for the CDR3: TGTGCCAGTAGTATAGGAGGTAGCGCCACAGATACGCAGTATTTT. The full variable domain, rest sourced from reference TRBV19 and TRBJ2-3, is DGGITQSPKYLFRKEGQNVTLSCEQNLNHDAMYWYRQDPGQGLRLIYYSQIVNDFQKGDIAEGYSVSREKKESFPLTVTSAQKNPTAFYLCASSIGGSATDTQYFGPGTRLTVL.

This clone has a single count. This sequence joins TRBV9 and TRBJ1-6; 8 bases match TRBD1. Losses at the gene ends were 0 bases for V and 6 bases for J; bases not matched to a gene: 5. Germline CDR1 is SGDLS and CDR2 is YYNGEE. This CDR3 has 16 residues. DNA of the CDR3: TGTGCCAGCAGCGTAGGGCAGGGGGCGGGTAATTCACCCCTCCACTTT. Its protein is CASSVGQGAGNSPLHF.